This entry features one TCR beta chain sequence. Mismatch with germline at one junction end may stem from a read error. The entry originates in a study of tumor and adjacent non-tumor tissue in lung cancer. The template was RNA from unsorted bulk tissue. This non-tumor lung sample came from over 3 cm beyond the tumor edge. Germline V CDR1 and CDR2: SGHNT, YYREEE (reference sequence). This CDR3 contains 16 residues. Three rounds of nested PCR, following a modified ARM-PCR protocol, produced the TCRbeta library. TCRdb recomputed calls from the multiplex PCR reads with MiXCR, one row per CDR3 protein. The sample includes some 99,000 distinct CDR3 sequences, about 61% seen only once; the top ten take over 15%.

This TCR derives from a man aged 60 to 75 with non-small cell lung cancer. This chain uses TRBV5-4 with TRBJ2-1; 7 bases agree with TRBD2. The material sequenced was distant non-tumor lung tissue. As DNA, the CDR3 is TGTGCCAGCTGGGGCGGGACTACCAGCTCCCACAATGAGCAGTTCTTC. Translating gives CASWGGTTSSHNEQFF.